Below are 32 T cell receptor beta chains sequenced from a single sample in a study of human T cells and chemical hapten exposure. Time point given: patch test 1, 2 weeks after DPC sensitization. Treatment defined: therapeutic diphenylcyclopropenone sensitization with weekly scalp DPC. MiXCR was run by TCRdb on the RACE reads, yielding one entry per CDR3 protein. The sample records 350,000 or so distinct CDR3 sequences, approximately 6.3% being singletons. The sample was whole blood, taken in connection with sensitization to the hapten diphenylcyclopropenone (DPC). Every receptor here comes from a woman between 18 and 29 years old with alopecia areata. Some clones in this sample may be carry-over from other donors' samples.

The rearrangement uses TRBV4-2 and TRBJ1-2; TRBD1 matches at 8 bases. This CDR3 region has 15 residues. The germline gives CDR1 LGHNA, CDR2 YNFKEQ. J gave up 5 bases and V 0 bases, and 5 bases lay outside the gene matches. The CDR3 DNA follows: TGTGCCAGCAGCCAAGAAGGAAGGACAGGGTATGGCTACACCTTC. Residues: CASSQEGRTGYGYTF.

In this sample, this clonotype turned up a few times. The chain couples TRBV28 to TRBJ1-1; D might be TRBD1 (5 bases). CDR1 MDHEN and CDR2 SYDVKM come from the germline V gene. The length of the CDR3 is 16 residues. The ends were cut back, 4 bases at V and 3 bases at J, with 18 bases in the middle. The CDR3 DNA reads TGTGCCAGCAGTTCCGGGGGGTCGGGCAGGTACACTGAAGCTTTCTTT. It encodes CASSSGGSGRYTEAFF.

This clonotype was counted at least ten times. This sequence joins TRBV5-6 and TRBJ2-5, with 9 bases matching TRBD1. Looked up from germline, CDR1 is SGHDT and CDR2 is YYEEEE. This CDR3 region has 15 residues. V lost 4 bases and J lost 2; bases outside the gene matches: 6. For the CDR3, the DNA is TGTGCCAGCAGCCCCATGGGACAGGGTCAAGAGACCCAGTACTTC. This codes for CASSPMGQGQETQYF.

This clonotype was seen repeatedly, ten times or more. CDR3 residues: CSARAQKETQYF. For the CDR3, the DNA is TGCAGTGCTAGAGCGCAGAAAGAGACCCAGTACTTC. The rearrangement joins TRBV20-1 to TRBJ2-5; D uncertain. Germline CDR1 DFQATT, CDR2 SNEGSKA (reference sequence). The CDR3 covers 12 residues. V lost 1 base, J lost 3 bases, and 6 bases lay in between.

Here the CDR3 reads CASSPPSSPDTQYF. Here the CDR3 DNA reads TGTGCCAGCTCACCACCGAGTTCACCAGATACGCAGTATTTT. The rearrangement uses TRBV18 and TRBJ2-3; the D is unclear. The V gene lost 0 bases and the J gene lost 4 bases, with 8 bases spanning the gap. This CDR3 is built from 14 residues. Germline V gene sequence: CDR1 KGHSH, CDR2 LQKENI.

This clonotype was counted once. This chain links TRBV13 with TRBJ2-3; 15 bases line up with TRBD2. Looked up from germline, CDR1 is PRHDT and CDR2 is FYEKMQ (reference sequence). This CDR3 is 22 amino acids long. V was clipped by 2 bases and J by 0 bases; unmatched bases: 15. CDR3 in amino acids: CASSLLSPGTSGGRTSTDTQYF. In DNA form, the CDR3 reads TGTGCCAGCAGCTTACTAAGCCCCGGGACTAGCGGGGGGCGAACTAGCACAGATACGCAGTATTTT.

Many counts were recorded for this clonotype. This CDR3 reads CASSLGPGVVEQYF. The CDR3 region has the DNA TGTGCCAGCAGCCTTGGTCCAGGGGTGGTCGAGCAGTACTTC. The chain links TRBV16 to TRBJ2-7; a possible D gene is TRBD1 (6 bases). The CDR3 is 14 amino acids. With 4 bases removed from V and 6 bases from J, the gap between germline ends came to 16 bases. The V gene's germline CDR1 is KGHSY and CDR2 FQNENV.

This clonotype was observed a few times. The V call is TRBV4-3, the J call TRBJ2-7; D is unresolved. CDR1 and CDR2 from the germline V gene are LGHNA and YSLEER. This CDR3 has 19 amino acids. V lost 4 bases and J lost 1, with 26 bases in between. CDR3 in DNA: TGCGCCAGCAGCCCAGAGGTGGTTGCAGGTGATCACCCATCCTACGAGCAGTACTTC. This gives the protein CASSPEVVAGDHPSYEQYF.

The chain carries TRBV28 and TRBJ2-3, with unresolved D. Per germline, CDR1 MDHEN and CDR2 SYDVKM. The CDR3 extends over 16 amino acids. V dropped 5 bases and J dropped 1 base, with 16 bases sitting between them. The CDR3 here is CASSPLLVVGTDTQYF. The CDR3 DNA reads as TGTGCCAGCAGTCCCTTGTTAGTCGTCGGCACAGATACGCAGTATTTT.

This clonotype was counted ten times or more. J is TRBJ2-1 and V is TRBV18, with D uncertain. CDR3 length: 14 amino acids. V was cut by 0 bases and J by 0 bases, with 3 bases left in between. Germline loops: CDR1 KGHSH, CDR2 LQKENI. The CDR3 is CASSPPASYNEQFF. As DNA, the CDR3 is TGTGCCAGCTCACCACCCGCCTCCTACAATGAGCAGTTCTTC.

There are many counts of this clonotype. This chain uses TRBV20-1 with TRBJ2-3; 15 nucleotides line up with TRBD2. V was clipped by 3 bases and J by 2 bases; unmatched bases: 9. CDR1 is DFQATT and CDR2 is SNEGSKA in the germline V gene (reference sequence). The CDR3 loop spans 18 amino acids. The CDR3 reads CSASPGLAGGAYTDTQYF. The CDR3 bases are TGCAGTGCTAGTCCGGGACTAGCGGGGGGAGCGTACACAGATACGCAGTATTTT.

This clonotype was recorded many times. The rearrangement joins TRBV3-1 to TRBJ1-5; 7 bases agree with TRBD1. The germline gives CDR1 LGHDT, CDR2 YNNKEL (reference sequence). The junction had 11 bases not matched to a gene; V was cut back by 4 bases and J by 2 bases. This CDR3 comprises 17 residues. CDR3 DNA sequence: TGTGCCAGCAGCCGGGGACAGCCTGGGGGAGGCAATCAGCCCCAGCATTTT. The encoded protein is CASSRGQPGGGNQPQHF.

The chain combines TRBV12-3 or TRBV12-4 with TRBJ1-5, with a tentative D call TRBD1 (5 bases). V dropped 5 bases and J dropped 5 bases, with 13 bases sitting between them. CDR3 length: 14 amino acids. The CDR3 reads CASSGREGHQPQHF. CDR3 bases: TGTGCCAGCAGTGGCAGGGAGGGGCATCAGCCCCAGCATTTT.

This sequence joins TRBV9 and TRBJ2-5, with 14 bases identical to TRBD2. CDR1 SGDLS and CDR2 YYNGEE come from the germline V gene. There are 18 residues in the CDR3. With 4 bases clipped from V and 3 bases from J, the junction kept 11 bases outside the gene matches. As DNA, the CDR3 is TGTGCCAGCAGCCTAGGGACTAGCGGGGGCGGATCTGAAGAGACCCAGTACTTC. Its protein is CASSLGTSGGGSEETQYF.

The gene calls are TRBV6-5 and TRBJ1-1; the D is unclear. Germline assignment: CDR1 MNHEY and CDR2 SVGAGI. V was cut by 9 bases and J by 1 base, with 12 bases left in between. The CDR3 runs to 13 residues. For the CDR3, the DNA is TGTGCCAGTCAATCAGAGGAGAACACTGAAGCTTTCTTT. This codes for CASQSEENTEAFF.

This clonotype was detected many times. V is TRBV4-3 and J is TRBJ2-5, with D perhaps assigned TRBD1 or TRBD2 (6 bases each). V was shortened by 1 base and J by 5 bases, with 11 bases between the two germline ends. The CDR3 loop spans 14 amino acids. Germline V gene lookup returns CDR1 LGHNA and CDR2 YSLEER. DNA for the CDR3: TGCGCCAGCAGCCAAGGAGGGGGGCTGGAGACCCAGTACTTC. Amino acid sequence: CASSQGGGLETQYF.

As concerns this clonotype: This may be a read error: a much more frequent sequence differs by one nucleotide. The V gene is TRBV11-2, the J gene TRBJ2-7; D unresolved. The CDR3 is 13 amino acids. Trimming stripped 5 bases from V and 6 bases from J, with 14 bases between. CDR1 and CDR2 (germline): SGHAT, FQNNGV. The CDR3: CASSLSHPGEQYF. The CDR3 DNA reads as TGTGCCAGCAGCCTCAGCCACCCCGGCGAGCAGTACTTC.

The chain recombines TRBV6-2 or TRBV6-3 with TRBJ1-5, with no clear D. Germline V gene lookup returns CDR1 MNHEY and CDR2 SVGEGT. With 2 bases removed from V and 3 bases from J, the gap between germline ends came to 14 bases. This CDR3 has 16 amino acids. The CDR3 coding sequence is TGTGCCAGCAGTTACGACGAGGGCTCTTACAATCAGCCCCAGCATTTT. It translates to CASSYDEGSYNQPQHF.

The CDR3 region is CASSPQGGNTIYF. In DNA form, the CDR3 reads TGTGCCAGCAGCCCCCAAGGCGGAAACACCATATATTTT. This sequence joins TRBV7-2 and TRBJ1-3, with D hard to call. The V end lost 5 bases, the J end lost 4 bases, and 9 bases lay between the germline ends. CDR3 size: 13 residues. Germline V gene sequence: CDR1 SGHTA, CDR2 FQGNSA. Variable domain in full (rest from reference TRBV7-2 and TRBJ1-3): GAGVSQSPSNKVTEKGKDVELRCDPISGHTALYWYRQSLGQGLEFLIYFQGNSAPDKSGLPSDRFSAERTGGSVSTLTIQRTQQEDSAVYLCASSPQGGNTIYFGEGSWLTVV.

This rearrangement joins TRBV11-1 to TRBJ1-1; TRBD1 might be the D (5 bases). Germline assignment: CDR1 SGHAT and CDR2 FQDESV (reference sequence). The germline V and J ends were trimmed by 3 bases and 10 bases, with 12 bases remaining between them. This CDR3 contains 12 residues. In DNA, the CDR3 is TGTGCCAGCAGCTTCATAAGGGGAAGAGCTTTCTTT. The encoded protein is CASSFIRGRAFF.

In this sample, this clonotype turned up a few times. This sequence joins TRBV4-3 and TRBJ2-2; D is possibly TRBD1 (6 bases). V dropped 1 base and J dropped 7 bases, with 16 bases sitting between them. CDR1 is LGHNA, CDR2 YSLEER, per germline. The CDR3 is 16 residues long. The CDR3 loop is CASSQVYAGDGGELFF. The CDR3 DNA reads TGCGCCAGCAGCCAAGTCTACGCAGGGGACGGCGGGGAGCTGTTTTTT.

This clonotype was detected a few times. The gene calls are TRBV12-3 or TRBV12-4 and TRBJ2-1; 11 positions match TRBD1. The CDR3 extends over 13 amino acids. Trimming cost V 7 bases and J 8 bases; bases outside gene matches: 4. CDR3 DNA: TGTGCCAGCACGGGACAGGGGGTCGATGAGCAGTTCTTC. This sequence encodes CASTGQGVDEQFF.

The V gene is TRBV7-9, the J gene TRBJ2-3; TRBD1 aligns across 8 bases. The CDR3 contains 16 residues. Germline V CDR1 and CDR2: SEHNR, FQNEAQ (reference sequence). J was trimmed by 0 bases and V by 5 bases; bases with no gene match: 7. The CDR3 reads CASSASRGLSTDTQYF. CDR3 in DNA: TGTGCCAGCAGCGCCAGCAGGGGGCTCAGCACAGATACGCAGTATTTT.

This clonotype came up many times. The rearrangement uses TRBV7-9 and TRBJ1-1; D is unresolved. The CDR3 contains 18 residues. Germline CDR1 SEHNR, CDR2 FQNEAQ (reference sequence). The ends were cut back, 4 bases at V and 4 bases at J, with 25 bases in the middle. This chain's CDR3 is CASSSTLDGSFPPTEAFF. CDR3 coding DNA: TGTGCCAGCAGCTCCACCTTAGACGGGTCCTTTCCCCCCACTGAAGCTTTCTTT.

The rearrangement joins TRBV5-4 to TRBJ2-5, with D possibly being TRBD2 (6 bases). CDR3 length: 15 residues. In germline, CDR1 is SGHNT, CDR2 YYREEE (reference sequence). V dropped 1 base and J dropped 1 base, with 11 bases sitting between them. CDR3: CASSLIPGVQETQYF. As DNA, the CDR3 is TGTGCCAGCAGCTTGATACCGGGGGTCCAAGAGACCCAGTACTTC.

This chain joins TRBV7-8 and TRBJ2-6; the D is unclear. CDR1 and CDR2 (germline): SGHVS, FQNEAQ. CDR3 length: 18 residues. The V and J ends lost 5 bases and 0 bases respectively, with 17 bases between them. The chain's CDR3 is CASSVNPRPPSGANVLTF. CDR3 bases: TGTGCCAGCAGCGTGAATCCGAGACCGCCCTCTGGGGCCAACGTCCTGACTTTC.

Many counts were recorded for this clonotype. The chain recombines TRBV27 with TRBJ2-3; 7 positions agree with TRBD1. This CDR3 is built from 15 residues. Germline CDR1 is MNHEY and CDR2 is SMNVEV (reference sequence). The V and J ends lost 6 bases and 1 base, in that order; junction bases with no gene match: 7. CDR3 sequence: CASSNDRVGTDTQYF. The CDR3 nucleotides are TGTGCCAGCAGCAATGACAGGGTAGGCACAGATACGCAGTATTTT.

There are a few counts of this clonotype. The rearrangement links TRBV7-8 to TRBJ2-3; no clear D. This CDR3 has 13 amino acids. In germline, CDR1 is SGHVS, CDR2 FQNEAQ. V gave up 5 bases and J gave up 3 bases, with 9 bases separating them. CDR3 protein: CASSATRTDTQYF. Here the CDR3 DNA reads TGTGCCAGCAGCGCCACCCGGACAGATACGCAGTATTTT.

This clonotype was observed at least ten times. The V gene is TRBV5-1, the J gene TRBJ1-2; a weak D match, TRBD1 (6 bases). CDR1 is SGHRS, CDR2 YFSETQ, per germline. CDR3 length equals 13 residues. V gave up 4 bases and J gave up 4 bases, with 11 bases separating them. The CDR3 DNA follows: TGCGCCAGCAGCCCTGACAGGACCTATGGCTACACCTTC. It specifies CASSPDRTYGYTF. Based on the CDR3 plus reference TRBV5-1 and TRBJ1-2, the full variable domain is KAGVTQTPRYLIKTRGQQVTLSCSPISGHRSVSWYQQTPGQGLQFLFEYFSETQRNKGNFPGRFSGRQFSNSRSEMNVSTLELGDSALYLCASSPDRTYGYTFGSGTRLTVV.

With regard to this clonotype: One base away lies a much larger clone, so this may be a sequencing read error. The chain has TRBV7-9 and TRBJ1-5, with TRBD1 identical over 11 bases. This CDR3 has 14 amino acids. Trimming took 5 bases from V and 5 from J; bases not matched to a gene: 2. CDR1 SEHNR and CDR2 FQNEAQ come from the germline V gene (reference sequence). The CDR3 sequence: CASSRTGGDQPQHF. The CDR3 region has the DNA TGTGCCAGCAGCCGGACAGGGGGCGATCAGCCCCAGCATTTT.

At least ten counts were recorded for this clonotype. The CDR3 reads CASSLDFEETQYF. CDR3 bases: TGCGCCAGCAGCTTGGACTTCGAAGAGACCCAGTACTTC. The chain joins TRBV5-1 to TRBJ2-5, with D unclear. Germline V gene lookup returns CDR1 SGHRS and CDR2 YFSETQ. The V end was cut by 0 bases, the J end by 3 bases, with 6 bases between. The CDR3 runs 13 residues.

V and J are TRBV6-5 and TRBJ1-5; D gene uncertain. The CDR3 contains 16 residues. CDR1 is MNHEY, CDR2 SVGAGI, per germline. With 6 bases removed from V and 2 bases from J, the gap between germline ends came to 17 bases. For the CDR3, the DNA is TGTGCCAGCAGCCCCGATACGAGCGGAGGCAATCAGCCCCAGCATTTT. Encoded protein: CASSPDTSGGNQPQHF.